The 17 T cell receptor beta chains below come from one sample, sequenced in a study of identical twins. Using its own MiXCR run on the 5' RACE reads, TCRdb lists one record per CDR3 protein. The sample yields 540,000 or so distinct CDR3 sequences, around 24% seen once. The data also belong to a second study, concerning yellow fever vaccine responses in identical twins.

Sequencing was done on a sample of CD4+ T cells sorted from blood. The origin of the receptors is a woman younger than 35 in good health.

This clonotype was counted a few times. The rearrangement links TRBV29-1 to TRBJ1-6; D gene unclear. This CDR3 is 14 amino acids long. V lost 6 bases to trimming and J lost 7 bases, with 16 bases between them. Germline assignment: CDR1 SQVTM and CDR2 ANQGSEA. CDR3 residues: CSVSLGNTNSPLHF. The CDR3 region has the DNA TGCAGCGTCTCGCTCGGGAATACAAATTCACCCCTCCACTTT.

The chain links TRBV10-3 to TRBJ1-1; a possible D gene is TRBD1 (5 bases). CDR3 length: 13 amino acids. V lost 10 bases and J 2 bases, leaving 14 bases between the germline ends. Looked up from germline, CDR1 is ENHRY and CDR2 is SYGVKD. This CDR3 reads CATLDRKNTEAFF. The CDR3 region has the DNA TGTGCCACCCTAGACAGAAAAAACACTGAAGCTTTCTTT.

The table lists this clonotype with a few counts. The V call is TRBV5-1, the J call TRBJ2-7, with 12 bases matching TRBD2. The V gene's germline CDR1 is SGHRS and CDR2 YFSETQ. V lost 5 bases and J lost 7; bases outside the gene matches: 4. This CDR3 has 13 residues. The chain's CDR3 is CASRLAGGGEQYF. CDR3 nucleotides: TGCGCCAGCAGACTAGCGGGAGGTGGTGAGCAGTACTTC.

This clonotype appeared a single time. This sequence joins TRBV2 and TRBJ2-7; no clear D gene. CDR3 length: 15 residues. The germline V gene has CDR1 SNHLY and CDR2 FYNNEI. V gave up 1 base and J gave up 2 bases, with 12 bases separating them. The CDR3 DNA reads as TGTGCCAGCAGTGAAGAGAGTGGCGGACCCTACGAGCAGTACTTC. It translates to CASSEESGGPYEQYF. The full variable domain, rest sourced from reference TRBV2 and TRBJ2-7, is EPEVTQTPSHQVTQMGQEVILRCVPISNHLYFYWYRQILGQKVEFLVSFYNNEISEKSEIFDDQFSVERPDGSNFTLKIRSTKLEDSAMYFCASSEESGGPYEQYFGPGTRLTVT.

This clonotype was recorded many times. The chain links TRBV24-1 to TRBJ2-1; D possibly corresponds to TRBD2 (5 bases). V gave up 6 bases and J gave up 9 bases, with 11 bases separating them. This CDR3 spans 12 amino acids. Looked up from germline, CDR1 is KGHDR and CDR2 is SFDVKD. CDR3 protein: CATSHREGEQFF. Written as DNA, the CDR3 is TGTGCCACCAGTCATCGGGAAGGTGAGCAGTTCTTC.

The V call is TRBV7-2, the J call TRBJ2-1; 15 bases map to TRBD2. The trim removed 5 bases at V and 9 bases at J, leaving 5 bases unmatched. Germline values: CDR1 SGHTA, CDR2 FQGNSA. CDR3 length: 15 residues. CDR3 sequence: CASSPGTSGGFEQFF. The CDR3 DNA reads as TGTGCCAGCAGCCCGGGGACTAGCGGGGGGTTTGAGCAGTTCTTC. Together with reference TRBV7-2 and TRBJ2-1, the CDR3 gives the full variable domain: GAGVSQSPSNKVTEKGKDVELRCDPISGHTALYWYRQSLGQGLEFLIYFQGNSAPDKSGLPSDRFSAERTGGSVSTLTIQRTQQEDSAVYLCASSPGTSGGFEQFFGPGTRLTVL.

CDR3 nucleotides: TGTGCCGCCCGGGAGGCGGGCCGCTCCTACGAGCAGTACTTC. Amino acid sequence: CAAREAGRSYEQYF. The V and J genes are TRBV2 and TRBJ2-7; 7 nucleotides line up with TRBD2. Germline-derived CDR1 and CDR2 are SNHLY and FYNNEI. The V gene end was trimmed by 11 bases and the J gene end by 0 bases; junction bases not matched to a gene: 10. This CDR3 comprises 14 residues.

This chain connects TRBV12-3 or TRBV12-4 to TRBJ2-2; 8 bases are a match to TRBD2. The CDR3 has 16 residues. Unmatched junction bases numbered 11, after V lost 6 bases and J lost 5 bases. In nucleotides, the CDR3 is TGTGCCAGCAGCCCCCGGGGGGGGGAAATTACCGGGGAGCTGTTTTTT. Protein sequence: CASSPRGGEITGELFF.

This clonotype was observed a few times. The CDR3 protein is CASSLRQFPSGANVLTF. The CDR3 coding sequence is TGTGCCAGCAGTTTAAGACAGTTCCCCTCTGGGGCCAACGTCCTGACTTTC. The V gene is TRBV12-3 or TRBV12-4, the J gene TRBJ2-6, with D maybe TRBD1 (5 bases). Trimming removed 2 bases at V and 0 bases at J, with 11 bases between. There are 17 residues in the CDR3.

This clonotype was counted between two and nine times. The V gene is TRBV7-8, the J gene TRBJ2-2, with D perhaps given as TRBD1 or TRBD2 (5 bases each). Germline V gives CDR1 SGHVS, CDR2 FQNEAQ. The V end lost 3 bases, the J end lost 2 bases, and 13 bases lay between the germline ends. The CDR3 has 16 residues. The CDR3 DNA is TGTGCCAGCAGCTTCTGGGACCAACTAAACACCGGGGAGCTGTTTTTT. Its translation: CASSFWDQLNTGELFF.

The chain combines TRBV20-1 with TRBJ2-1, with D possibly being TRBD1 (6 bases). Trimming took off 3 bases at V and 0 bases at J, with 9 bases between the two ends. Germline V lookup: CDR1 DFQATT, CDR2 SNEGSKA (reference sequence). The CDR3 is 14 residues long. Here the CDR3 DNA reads TGCAGTGCTAGTTCGACAGGCTCCTACAATGAGCAGTTCTTC. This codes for CSASSTGSYNEQFF.

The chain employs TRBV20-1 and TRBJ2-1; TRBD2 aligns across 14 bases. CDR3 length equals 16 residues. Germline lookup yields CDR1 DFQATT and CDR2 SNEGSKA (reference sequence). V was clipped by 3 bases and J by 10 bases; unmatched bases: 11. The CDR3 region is CSARLVGLAGAYEQFF. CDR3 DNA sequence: TGCAGTGCTAGGCTAGTGGGACTAGCGGGGGCATACGAGCAGTTCTTC.

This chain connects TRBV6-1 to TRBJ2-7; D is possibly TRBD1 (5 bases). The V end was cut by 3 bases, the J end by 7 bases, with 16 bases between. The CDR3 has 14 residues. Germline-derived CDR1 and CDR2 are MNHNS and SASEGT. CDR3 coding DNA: TGTGCCAGCAGTGAGGGGCAGGCAGGGTCTGAGCAGTACTTC. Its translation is CASSEGQAGSEQYF.

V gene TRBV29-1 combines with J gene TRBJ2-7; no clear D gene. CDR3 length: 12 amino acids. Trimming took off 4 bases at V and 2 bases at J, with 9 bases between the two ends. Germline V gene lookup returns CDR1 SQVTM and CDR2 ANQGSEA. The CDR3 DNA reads TGCAGCGTTGTCGGGTATACCTACGAGCAGTACTTC. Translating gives CSVVGYTYEQYF.

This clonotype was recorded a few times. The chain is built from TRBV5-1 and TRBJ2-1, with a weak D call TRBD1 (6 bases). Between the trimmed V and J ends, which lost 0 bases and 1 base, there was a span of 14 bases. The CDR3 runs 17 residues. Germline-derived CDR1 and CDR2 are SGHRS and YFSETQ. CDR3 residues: CASSLARQASSYNEQFF. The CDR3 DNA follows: TGCGCCAGCAGCTTGGCCCGACAGGCCTCTTCCTACAATGAGCAGTTCTTC.

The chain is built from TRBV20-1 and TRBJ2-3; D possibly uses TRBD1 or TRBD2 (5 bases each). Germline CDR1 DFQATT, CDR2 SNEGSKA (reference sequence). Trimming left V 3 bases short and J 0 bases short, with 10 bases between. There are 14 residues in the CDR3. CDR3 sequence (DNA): TGCAGTGCTAGTTCGGGGCTTAGCACAGATACGCAGTATTTT. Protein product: CSASSGLSTDTQYF.

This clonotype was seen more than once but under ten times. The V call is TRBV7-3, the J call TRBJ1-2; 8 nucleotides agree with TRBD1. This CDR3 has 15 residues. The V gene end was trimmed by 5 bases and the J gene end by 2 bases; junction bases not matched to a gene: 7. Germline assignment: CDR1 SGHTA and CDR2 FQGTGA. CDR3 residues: CASSPGQGENYGYTF. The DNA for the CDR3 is TGTGCCAGCAGCCCCGGACAGGGTGAAAACTATGGCTACACCTTC.